The 2 T cell receptor beta chains given below trace back to one sample, sequenced in a study of cytomegalovirus exposure and HLA in healthy donors. Vbeta (60) and Jbeta (13) primers were used in the PCR. Data came from immunoSEQ multiplex PCR; TCRdb stores just in-frame clones and leaves some out. The repertoire consists of about 120,000 clones, with approximately 74% occurring once and the leading ten covering more than 3.5%. The sample taken for sequencing was PBMCs. These receptors originate from a man between 40 and 49 years old in good health and CMV-seropositive.

The chain's CDR3 is CATSPPGQGVYEQYF. Here the CDR3 DNA reads TGTGCCACCAGCCCTCCGGGACAGGGGGTATACGAGCAGTACTTC. The chain recombines TRBV15 with TRBJ2-7; the match to TRBD1 covers 11 bases. The V and J ends lost 5 bases and 4 bases, in that order; junction bases with no gene match: 7. The CDR3 contains 15 residues. The germline CDR1 and CDR2 sequences are LNHNV and YYDKDF (reference sequence).

This chain links TRBV5-6 with TRBJ1-3; no clear D. Per germline, CDR1 SGHDT and CDR2 YYEEEE. Trimming stripped 4 bases from V and 8 bases from J, with 16 bases between. This CDR3 spans 14 amino acids. In DNA form, the CDR3 reads TGTGCCAGCAGCCCGGGGATTTTCGGGCACACCATATATTTT. Its translation: CASSPGIFGHTIYF.